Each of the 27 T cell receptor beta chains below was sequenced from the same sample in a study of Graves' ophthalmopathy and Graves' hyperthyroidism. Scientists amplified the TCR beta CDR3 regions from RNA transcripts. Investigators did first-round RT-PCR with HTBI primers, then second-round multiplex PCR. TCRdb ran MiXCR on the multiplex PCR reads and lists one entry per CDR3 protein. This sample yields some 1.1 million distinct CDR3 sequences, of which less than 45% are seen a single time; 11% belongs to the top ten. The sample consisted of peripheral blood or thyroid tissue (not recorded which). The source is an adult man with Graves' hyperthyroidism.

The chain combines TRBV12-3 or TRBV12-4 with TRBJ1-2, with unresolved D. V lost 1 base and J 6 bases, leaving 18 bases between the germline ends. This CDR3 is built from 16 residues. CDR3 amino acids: CASSLGQTSSPDGYTF. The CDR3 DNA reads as TGTGCCAGCAGTTTAGGACAAACGTCTTCCCCCGATGGCTACACCTTC.

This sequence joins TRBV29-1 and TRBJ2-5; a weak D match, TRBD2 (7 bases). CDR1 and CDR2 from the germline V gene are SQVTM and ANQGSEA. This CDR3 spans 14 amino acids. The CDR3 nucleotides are TGCAGAGTTTTGGGAGGGGGGGCGGGAGAGACCCAGTACTTC. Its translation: CRVLGGGAGETQYF.

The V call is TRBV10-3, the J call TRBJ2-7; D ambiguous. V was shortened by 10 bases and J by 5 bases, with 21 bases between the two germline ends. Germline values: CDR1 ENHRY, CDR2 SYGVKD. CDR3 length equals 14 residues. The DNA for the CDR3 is TGTGCCAGCACCAGAGGTAGGAAGTCCCACGAGCAGTACTTC. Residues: CASTRGRKSHEQYF.

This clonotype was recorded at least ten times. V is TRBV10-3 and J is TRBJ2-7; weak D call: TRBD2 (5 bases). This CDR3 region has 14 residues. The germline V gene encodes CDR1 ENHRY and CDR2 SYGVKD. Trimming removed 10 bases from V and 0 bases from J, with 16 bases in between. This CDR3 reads CATLAREDSYEQYF. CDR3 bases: TGTGCCACCCTAGCCCGGGAAGACTCCTACGAGCAGTACTTC.

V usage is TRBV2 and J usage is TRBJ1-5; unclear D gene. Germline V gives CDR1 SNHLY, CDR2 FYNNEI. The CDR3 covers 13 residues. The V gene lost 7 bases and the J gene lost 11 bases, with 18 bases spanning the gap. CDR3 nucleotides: TGTGCCAGCACTGGCAGGTCTAGAGAGACCCAGCATTTT. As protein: CASTGRSRETQHF.

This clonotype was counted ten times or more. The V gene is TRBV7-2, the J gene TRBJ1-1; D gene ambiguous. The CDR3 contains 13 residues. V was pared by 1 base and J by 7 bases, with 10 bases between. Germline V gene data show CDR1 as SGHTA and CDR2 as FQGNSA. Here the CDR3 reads CASSLVVRSEAFF. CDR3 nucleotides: TGTGCCAGCAGCTTAGTTGTTCGGAGTGAAGCTTTCTTT.

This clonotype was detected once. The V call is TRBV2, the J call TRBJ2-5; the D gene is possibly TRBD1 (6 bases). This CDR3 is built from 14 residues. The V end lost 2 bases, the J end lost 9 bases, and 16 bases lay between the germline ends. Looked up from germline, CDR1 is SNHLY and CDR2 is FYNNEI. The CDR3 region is CASSEQGSNQPQYF. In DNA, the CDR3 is TGTGCCAGCAGTGAACAGGGGAGCAATCAGCCCCAGTACTTC.

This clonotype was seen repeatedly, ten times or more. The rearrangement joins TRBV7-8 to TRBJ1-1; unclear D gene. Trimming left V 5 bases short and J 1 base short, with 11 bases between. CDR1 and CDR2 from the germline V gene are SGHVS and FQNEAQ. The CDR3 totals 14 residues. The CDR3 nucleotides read TGTGCCAGCAGCGGCCCGATAGGGAACACTGAAGCTTTCTTT. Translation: CASSGPIGNTEAFF.

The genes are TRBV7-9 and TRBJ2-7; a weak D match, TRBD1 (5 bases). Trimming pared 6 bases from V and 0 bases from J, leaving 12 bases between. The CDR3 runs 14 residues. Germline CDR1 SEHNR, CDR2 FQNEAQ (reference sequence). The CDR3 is CASSEQAISYEQYF. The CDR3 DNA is TGTGCCAGCAGTGAACAGGCCATCTCCTACGAGCAGTACTTC.

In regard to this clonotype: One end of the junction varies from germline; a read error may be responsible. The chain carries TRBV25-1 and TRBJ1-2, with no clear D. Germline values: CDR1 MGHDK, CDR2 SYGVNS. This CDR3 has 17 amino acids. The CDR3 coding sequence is TGTGCCTGCAGTGCTGCCCCCCGTACATCAGGCAACTATGGCTACACCTTC. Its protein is CACSAAPRTSGNYGYTF.

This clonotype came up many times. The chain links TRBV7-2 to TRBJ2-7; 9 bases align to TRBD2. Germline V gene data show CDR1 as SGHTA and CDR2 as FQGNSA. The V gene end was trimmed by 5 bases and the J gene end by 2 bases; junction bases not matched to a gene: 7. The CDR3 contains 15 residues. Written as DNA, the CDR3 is TGTGCCAGCAGCGTCGGGACTAGCACCACCTACGAGCAGTACTTC. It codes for CASSVGTSTTYEQYF. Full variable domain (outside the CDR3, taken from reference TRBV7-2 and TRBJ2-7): GAGVSQSPSNKVTEKGKDVELRCDPISGHTALYWYRQSLGQGLEFLIYFQGNSAPDKSGLPSDRFSAERTGGSVSTLTIQRTQQEDSAVYLCASSVGTSTTYEQYFGPGTRLTVT.

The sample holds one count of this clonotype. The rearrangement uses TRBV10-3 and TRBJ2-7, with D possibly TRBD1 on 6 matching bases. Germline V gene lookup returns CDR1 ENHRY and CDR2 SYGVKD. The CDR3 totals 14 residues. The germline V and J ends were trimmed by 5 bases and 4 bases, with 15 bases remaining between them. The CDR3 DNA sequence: TGTGCCATCAGTTCGGAGACAGGCGGGTACGAGCAGTACTTC. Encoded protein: CAISSETGGYEQYF.

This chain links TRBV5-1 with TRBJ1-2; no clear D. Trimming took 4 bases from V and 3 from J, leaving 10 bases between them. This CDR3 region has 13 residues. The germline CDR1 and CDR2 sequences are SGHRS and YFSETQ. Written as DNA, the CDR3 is TGCGCCAGCAGCGGGGTTGTCGACTATGGCTACACCTTC. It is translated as CASSGVVDYGYTF.

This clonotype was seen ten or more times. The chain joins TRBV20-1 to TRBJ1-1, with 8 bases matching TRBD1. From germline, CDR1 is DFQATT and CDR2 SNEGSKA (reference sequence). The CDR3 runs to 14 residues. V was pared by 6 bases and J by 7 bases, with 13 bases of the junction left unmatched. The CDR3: CSAPDRGWAGEAFF. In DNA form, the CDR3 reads TGCAGTGCCCCCGACAGGGGTTGGGCCGGTGAAGCTTTCTTT.

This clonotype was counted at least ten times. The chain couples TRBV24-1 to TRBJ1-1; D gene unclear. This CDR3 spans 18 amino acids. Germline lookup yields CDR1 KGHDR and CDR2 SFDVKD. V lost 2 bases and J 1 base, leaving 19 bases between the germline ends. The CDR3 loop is CATSDYREGSWRNTEAFF. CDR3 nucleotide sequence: TGTGCCACCAGTGATTACCGAGAAGGATCTTGGCGGAACACTGAAGCTTTCTTT.

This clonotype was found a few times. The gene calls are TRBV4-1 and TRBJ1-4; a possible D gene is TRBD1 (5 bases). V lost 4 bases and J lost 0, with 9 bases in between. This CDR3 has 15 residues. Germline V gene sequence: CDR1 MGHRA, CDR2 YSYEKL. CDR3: CASSRDSPTNEKLFF. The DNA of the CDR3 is TGCGCCAGCAGCCGCGACAGTCCAACTAATGAAAAACTGTTTTTT.

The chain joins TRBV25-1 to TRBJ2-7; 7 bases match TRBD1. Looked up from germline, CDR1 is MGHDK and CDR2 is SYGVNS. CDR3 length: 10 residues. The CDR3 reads CARGQIEQYF. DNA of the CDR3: TGTGCTAGGGGGCAGATTGAGCAGTACTTC.

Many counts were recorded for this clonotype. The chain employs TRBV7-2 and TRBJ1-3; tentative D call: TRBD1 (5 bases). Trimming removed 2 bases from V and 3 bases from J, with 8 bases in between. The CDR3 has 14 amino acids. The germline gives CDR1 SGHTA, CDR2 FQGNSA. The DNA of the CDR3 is TGTGCCAGCAGCTTACAGCAGGGTGGAAACACCATATATTTT. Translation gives CASSLQQGGNTIYF.

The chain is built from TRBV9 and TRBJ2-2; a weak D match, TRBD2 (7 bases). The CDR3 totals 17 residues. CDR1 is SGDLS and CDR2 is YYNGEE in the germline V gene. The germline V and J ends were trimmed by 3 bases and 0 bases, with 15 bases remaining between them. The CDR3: CASSAAGAGSNTGELFF. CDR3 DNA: TGTGCCAGCAGCGCCGCGGGGGCGGGATCGAACACCGGGGAGCTGTTTTTT. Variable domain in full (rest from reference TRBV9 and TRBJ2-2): DSGVTQTPKHLITATGQRVTLRCSPRSGDLSVYWYQQSLDQGLQFLIQYYNGEERAKGNILERFSAQQFPDLHSELNLSSLELGDSALYFCASSAAGAGSNTGELFFGEGSRLTVL.

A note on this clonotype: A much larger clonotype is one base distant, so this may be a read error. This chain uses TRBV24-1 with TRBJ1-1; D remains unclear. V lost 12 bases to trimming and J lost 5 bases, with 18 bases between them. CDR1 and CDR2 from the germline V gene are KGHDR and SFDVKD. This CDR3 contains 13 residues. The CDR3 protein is CASKDTLSTEAFF. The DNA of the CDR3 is TGTGCCTCTAAAGACACCCTCTCTACTGAAGCTTTCTTT.

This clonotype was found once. Here the CDR3 DNA reads TGTGCCAGCAGTTATATACCCGGACAGGGGAATCAGCCCCAGCATTTT. Amino acid sequence: CASSYIPGQGNQPQHF. The chain carries TRBV6-5 and TRBJ1-5; 9 bases match TRBD1. Germline V gives CDR1 MNHEY, CDR2 SVGAGI. The CDR3 consists of 16 residues. V was pared by 3 bases and J by 4 bases, with 7 bases of the junction left unmatched.

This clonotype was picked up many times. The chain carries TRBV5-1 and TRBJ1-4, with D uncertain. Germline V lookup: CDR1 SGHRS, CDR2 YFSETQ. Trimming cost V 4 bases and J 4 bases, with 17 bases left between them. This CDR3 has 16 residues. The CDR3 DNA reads TGCGCCAGCAGCAAGGGCCAAGTTGGCTATAATGAAAAACTGTTTTTT. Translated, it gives CASSKGQVGYNEKLFF.

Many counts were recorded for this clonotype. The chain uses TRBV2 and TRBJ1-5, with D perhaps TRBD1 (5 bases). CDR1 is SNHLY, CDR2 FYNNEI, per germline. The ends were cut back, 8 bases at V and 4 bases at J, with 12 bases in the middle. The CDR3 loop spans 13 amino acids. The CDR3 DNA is TGTGCCAGCGTGCAGGGCTTGAATCAGCCCCAGCATTTT. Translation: CASVQGLNQPQHF. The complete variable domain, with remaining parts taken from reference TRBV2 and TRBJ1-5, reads EPEVTQTPSHQVTQMGQEVILRCVPISNHLYFYWYRQILGQKVEFLVSFYNNEISEKSEIFDDQFSVERPDGSNFTLKIRSTKLEDSAMYFCASVQGLNQPQHFGDGTRLSIL.

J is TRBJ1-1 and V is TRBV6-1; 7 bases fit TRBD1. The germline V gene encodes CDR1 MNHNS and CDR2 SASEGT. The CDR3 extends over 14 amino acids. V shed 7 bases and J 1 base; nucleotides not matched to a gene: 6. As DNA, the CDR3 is TGTGCCAGCAAAAGGACAGGTCGGAACACTGAAGCTTTCTTT. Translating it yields CASKRTGRNTEAFF.

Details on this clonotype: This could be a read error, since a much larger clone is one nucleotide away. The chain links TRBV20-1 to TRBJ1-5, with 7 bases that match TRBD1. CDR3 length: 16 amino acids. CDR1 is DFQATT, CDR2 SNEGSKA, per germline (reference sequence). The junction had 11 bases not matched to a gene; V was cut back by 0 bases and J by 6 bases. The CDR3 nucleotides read TGCAGTGCTAGAGATCCGGGACAGTCAGACAGTCAGCCCCAGCATTTT. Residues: CSARDPGQSDSQPQHF.

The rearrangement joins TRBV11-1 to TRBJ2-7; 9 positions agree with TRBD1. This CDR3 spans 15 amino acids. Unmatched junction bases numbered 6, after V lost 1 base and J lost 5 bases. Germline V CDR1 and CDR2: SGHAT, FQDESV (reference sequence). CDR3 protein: CASSLVGTGSNEQYF. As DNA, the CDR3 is TGTGCCAGCAGCTTAGTAGGGACAGGGTCAAACGAGCAGTACTTC.

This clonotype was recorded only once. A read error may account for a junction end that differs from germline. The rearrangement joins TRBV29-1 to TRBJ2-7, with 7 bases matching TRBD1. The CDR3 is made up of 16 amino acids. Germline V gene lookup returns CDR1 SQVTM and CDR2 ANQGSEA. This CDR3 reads CGVEDSPTGRGGEQYF. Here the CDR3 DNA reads TGCGGCGTTGAAGATTCTCCGACAGGGAGAGGTGGGGAGCAGTACTTC.